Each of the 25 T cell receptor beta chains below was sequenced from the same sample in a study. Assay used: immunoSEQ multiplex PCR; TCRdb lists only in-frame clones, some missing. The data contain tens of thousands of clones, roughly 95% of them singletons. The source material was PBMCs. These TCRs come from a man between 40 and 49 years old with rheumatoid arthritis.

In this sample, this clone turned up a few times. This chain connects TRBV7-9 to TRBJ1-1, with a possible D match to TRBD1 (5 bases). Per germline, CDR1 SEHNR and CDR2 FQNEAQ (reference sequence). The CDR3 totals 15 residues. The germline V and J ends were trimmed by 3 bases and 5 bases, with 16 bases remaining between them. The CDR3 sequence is CASSFARGWYTEAFF. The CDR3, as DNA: TGTGCCAGCAGCTTCGCCCGGGGGTGGTATACTGAAGCTTTCTTT.

For the CDR3, the DNA is TGTGCCAGCAGCTTAGGACTAGCGGAAGAGACCCAGTACTTC. This translates into CASSLGLAEETQYF. The rearrangement uses TRBV7-9 and TRBJ2-5; TRBD2 matches 9 bases. Trimming cost V 1 base and J 3 bases; bases outside gene matches: 0. Germline CDR1 is SEHNR and CDR2 is FQNEAQ (reference sequence). CDR3 length: 14 amino acids.

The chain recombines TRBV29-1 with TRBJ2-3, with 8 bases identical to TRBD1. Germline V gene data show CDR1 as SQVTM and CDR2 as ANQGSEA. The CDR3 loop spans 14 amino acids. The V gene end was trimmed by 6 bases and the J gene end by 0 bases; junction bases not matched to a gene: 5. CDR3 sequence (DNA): TGCAGCGTAGGACAGGGCTCTAGCACAGATACGCAGTATTTT. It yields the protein CSVGQGSSTDTQYF.

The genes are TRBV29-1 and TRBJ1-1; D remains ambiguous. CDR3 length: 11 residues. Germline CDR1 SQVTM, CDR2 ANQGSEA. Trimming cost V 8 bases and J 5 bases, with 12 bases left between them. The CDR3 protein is CSTFERTEAFF. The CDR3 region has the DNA TGCAGCACCTTCGAGCGGACTGAAGCTTTCTTT.

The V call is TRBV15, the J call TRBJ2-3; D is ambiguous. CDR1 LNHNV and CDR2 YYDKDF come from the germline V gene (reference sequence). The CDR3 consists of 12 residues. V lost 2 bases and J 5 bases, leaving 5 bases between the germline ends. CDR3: CATSRSLDTQYF. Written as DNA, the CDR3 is TGTGCCACCAGCAGAAGTTTAGATACGCAGTATTTT.

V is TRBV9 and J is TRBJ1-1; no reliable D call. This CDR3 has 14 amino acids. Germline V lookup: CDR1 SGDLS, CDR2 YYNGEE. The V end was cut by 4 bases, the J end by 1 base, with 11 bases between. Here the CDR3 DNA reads TGTGCCAGCAGCCCCCAATTGGGGAACACTGAAGCTTTCTTT. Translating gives CASSPQLGNTEAFF. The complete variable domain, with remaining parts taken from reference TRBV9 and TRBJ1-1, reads DSGVTQTPKHLITATGQRVTLRCSPRSGDLSVYWYQQSLDQGLQFLIQYYNGEERAKGNILERFSAQQFPDLHSELNLSSLELGDSALYFCASSPQLGNTEAFFGQGTRLTVV.

CDR3 in amino acids: CASSSGQSLSSGNTIYF. The CDR3 DNA follows: TGTGCCAGCAGCTCCGGACAGTCCCTCAGCTCTGGAAACACCATATATTTT. The chain carries TRBV7-9 and TRBJ1-3, with D perhaps matching TRBD1 (6 bases). Per the germline V gene, CDR1 is SEHNR and CDR2 is FQNEAQ (reference sequence). The CDR3 has 17 residues. Trimming cost V 4 bases and J 0 bases, with 16 bases left between them.

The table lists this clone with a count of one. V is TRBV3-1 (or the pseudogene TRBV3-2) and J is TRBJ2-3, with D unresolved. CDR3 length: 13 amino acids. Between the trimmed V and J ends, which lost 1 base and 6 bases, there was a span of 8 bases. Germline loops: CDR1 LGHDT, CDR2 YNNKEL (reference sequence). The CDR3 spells CASSQGGRDTQYF. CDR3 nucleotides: TGTGCCAGCAGCCAAGGGGGAAGGGATACGCAGTATTTT.

The CDR3 spells CASRPGSGNTIYF. The CDR3 DNA reads as TGTGCCAGCAGACCCGGCTCTGGAAACACCATATATTTT. The chain links TRBV27 to TRBJ1-3; D remains ambiguous. Trimming cost V 6 bases and J 0 bases, with 6 bases left between them. The CDR3 is 13 residues long. Germline V gives CDR1 MNHEY, CDR2 SMNVEV (reference sequence).

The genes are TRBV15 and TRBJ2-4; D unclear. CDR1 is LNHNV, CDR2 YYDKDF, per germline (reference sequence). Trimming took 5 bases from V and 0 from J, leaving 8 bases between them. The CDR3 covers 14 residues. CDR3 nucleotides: TGTGCCACCAGCTCTTCCTCAGCCAAAAACATTCAGTACTTC. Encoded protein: CATSSSSAKNIQYF.

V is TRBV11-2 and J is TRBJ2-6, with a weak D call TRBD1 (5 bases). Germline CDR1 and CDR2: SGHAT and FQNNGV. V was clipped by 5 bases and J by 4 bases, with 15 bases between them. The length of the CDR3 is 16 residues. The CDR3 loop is CASSPTGSWGANVLTF. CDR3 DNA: TGTGCCAGCAGCCCAACAGGCTCATGGGGGGCCAACGTCCTGACTTTC.

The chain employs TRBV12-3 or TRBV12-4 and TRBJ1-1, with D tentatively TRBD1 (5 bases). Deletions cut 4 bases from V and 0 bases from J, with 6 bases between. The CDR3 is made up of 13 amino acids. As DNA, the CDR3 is TGTGCCAGCAGTTCCAGGGTGAACACTGAAGCTTTCTTT. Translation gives CASSSRVNTEAFF.

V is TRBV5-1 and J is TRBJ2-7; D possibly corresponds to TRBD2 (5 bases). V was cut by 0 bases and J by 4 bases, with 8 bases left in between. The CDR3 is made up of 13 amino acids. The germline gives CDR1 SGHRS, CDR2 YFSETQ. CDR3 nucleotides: TGCGCCAGCAGCTTGGCCGAGGGATACGAGCAGTACTTC. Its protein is CASSLAEGYEQYF.

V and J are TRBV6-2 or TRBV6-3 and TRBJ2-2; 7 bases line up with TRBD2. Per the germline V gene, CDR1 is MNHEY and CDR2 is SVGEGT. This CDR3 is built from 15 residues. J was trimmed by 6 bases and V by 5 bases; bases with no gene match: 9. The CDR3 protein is CASSPRGRGAGELFF. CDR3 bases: TGTGCCAGCAGTCCACGGGGGAGGGGCGCCGGGGAGCTGTTTTTT.

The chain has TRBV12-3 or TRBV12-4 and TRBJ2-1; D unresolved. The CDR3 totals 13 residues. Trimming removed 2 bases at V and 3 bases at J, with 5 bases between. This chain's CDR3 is CASSLSLYNEQFF. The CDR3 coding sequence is TGTGCCAGCAGTTTAAGTCTCTACAATGAGCAGTTCTTC.

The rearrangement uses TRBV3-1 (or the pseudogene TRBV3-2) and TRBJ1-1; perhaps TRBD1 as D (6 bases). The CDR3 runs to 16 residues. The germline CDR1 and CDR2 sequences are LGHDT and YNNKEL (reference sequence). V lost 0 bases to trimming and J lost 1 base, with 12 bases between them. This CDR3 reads CASSQDGRGGNTEAFF. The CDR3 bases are TGTGCCAGCAGCCAAGATGGAAGGGGGGGGAACACTGAAGCTTTCTTT.

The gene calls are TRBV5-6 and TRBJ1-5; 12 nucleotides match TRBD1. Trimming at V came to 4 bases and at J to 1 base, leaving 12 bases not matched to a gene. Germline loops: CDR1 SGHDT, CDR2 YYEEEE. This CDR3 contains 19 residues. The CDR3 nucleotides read TGTGCCAGCAGCGCCGTGGGGACAGGGGGCTCGGGAAGCAATCAGCCCCAGCATTTT. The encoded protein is CASSAVGTGGSGSNQPQHF. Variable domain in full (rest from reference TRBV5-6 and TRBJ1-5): DAGVTQSPTHLIKTRGQQVTLRCSPKSGHDTVSWYQQALGQGPQFIFQYYEEEERQRGNFPDRFSGHQFPNYSSELNVNALLLGDSALYLCASSAVGTGGSGSNQPQHFGDGTRLSIL.

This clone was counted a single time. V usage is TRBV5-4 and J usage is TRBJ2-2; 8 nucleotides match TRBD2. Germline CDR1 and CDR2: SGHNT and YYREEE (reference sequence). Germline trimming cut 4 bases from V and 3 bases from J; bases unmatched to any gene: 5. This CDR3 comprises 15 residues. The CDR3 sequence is CASSPRTSYTGELFF. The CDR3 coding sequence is TGTGCCAGCAGCCCCCGGACTAGCTACACCGGGGAGCTGTTTTTT.

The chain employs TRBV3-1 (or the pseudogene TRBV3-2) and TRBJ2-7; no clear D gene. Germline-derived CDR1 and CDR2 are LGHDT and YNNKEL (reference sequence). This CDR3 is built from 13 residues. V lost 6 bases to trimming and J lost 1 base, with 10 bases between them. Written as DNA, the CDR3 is TGTGCCAGCAGTCTAGGGAATTCCTACGAGCAGTACTTC. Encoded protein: CASSLGNSYEQYF.

This CDR3 reads CASSPTTDYNSPLHF. CDR3 sequence (DNA): TGTGCCAGCAGCCCTACGACAGACTATAATTCACCCCTCCACTTT. The chain joins TRBV9 to TRBJ1-6; weak D call: TRBD1 (5 bases). The CDR3 covers 15 residues. Per germline, CDR1 SGDLS and CDR2 YYNGEE. V was shortened by 4 bases and J by 3 bases, with 11 bases between the two germline ends.

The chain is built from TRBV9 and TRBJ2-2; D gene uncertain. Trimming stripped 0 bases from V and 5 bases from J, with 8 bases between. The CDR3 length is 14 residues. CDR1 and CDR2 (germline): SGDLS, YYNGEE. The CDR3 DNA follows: TGTGCCAGCAGCGTAGTCGGGCAAACCGGGGAGCTGTTTTTT. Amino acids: CASSVVGQTGELFF. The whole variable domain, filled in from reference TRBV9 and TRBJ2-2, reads DSGVTQTPKHLITATGQRVTLRCSPRSGDLSVYWYQQSLDQGLQFLIQYYNGEERAKGNILERFSAQQFPDLHSELNLSSLELGDSALYFCASSVVGQTGELFFGEGSRLTVL.

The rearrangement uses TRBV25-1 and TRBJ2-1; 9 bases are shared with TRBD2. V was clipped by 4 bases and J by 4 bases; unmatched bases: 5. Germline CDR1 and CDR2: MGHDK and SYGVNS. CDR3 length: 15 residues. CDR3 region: CASSGYSGSYNEQFF. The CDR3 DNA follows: TGTGCCAGCAGTGGATATAGCGGGAGTTACAATGAGCAGTTCTTC.

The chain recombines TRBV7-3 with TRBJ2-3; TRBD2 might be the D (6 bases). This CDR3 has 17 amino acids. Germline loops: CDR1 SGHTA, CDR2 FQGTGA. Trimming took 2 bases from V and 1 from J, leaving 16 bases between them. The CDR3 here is CASSLQEGRGGTDTQYF. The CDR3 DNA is TGTGCCAGCAGCTTACAAGAAGGGCGGGGAGGCACAGATACGCAGTATTTT. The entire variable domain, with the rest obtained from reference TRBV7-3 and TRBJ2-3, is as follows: GAGVSQTPSNKVTEKGKYVELRCDPISGHTALYWYRQSLGQGPEFLIYFQGTGAADDSGLPNDRFFAVRPEGSVSTLKIQRTERGDSAVYLCASSLQEGRGGTDTQYFGPGTRLTVL.

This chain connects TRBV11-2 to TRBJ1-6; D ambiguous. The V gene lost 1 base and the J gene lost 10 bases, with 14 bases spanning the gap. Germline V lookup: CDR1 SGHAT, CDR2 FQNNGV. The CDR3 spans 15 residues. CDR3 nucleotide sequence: TGTGCCAGCAGCTTAGGGGCCCGTCGACAATCACCCCTCCACTTT. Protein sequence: CASSLGARRQSPLHF.

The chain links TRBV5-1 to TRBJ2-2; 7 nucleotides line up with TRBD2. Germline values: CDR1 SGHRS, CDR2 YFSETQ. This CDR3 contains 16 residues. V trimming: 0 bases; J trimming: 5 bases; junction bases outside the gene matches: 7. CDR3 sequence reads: CASSLESIAGTGELFF. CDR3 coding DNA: TGCGCCAGCAGCTTGGAATCGATAGCGGGTACCGGGGAGCTGTTTTTT.